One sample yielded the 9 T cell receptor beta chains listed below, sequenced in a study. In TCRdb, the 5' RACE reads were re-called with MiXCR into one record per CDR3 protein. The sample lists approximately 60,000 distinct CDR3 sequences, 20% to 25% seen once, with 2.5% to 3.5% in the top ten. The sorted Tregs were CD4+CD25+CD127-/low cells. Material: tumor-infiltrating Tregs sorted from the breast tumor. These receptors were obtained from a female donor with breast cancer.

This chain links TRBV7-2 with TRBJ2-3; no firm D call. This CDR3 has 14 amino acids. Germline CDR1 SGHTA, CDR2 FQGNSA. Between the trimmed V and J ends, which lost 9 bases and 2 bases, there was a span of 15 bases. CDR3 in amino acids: CARKRNSFTDTQYF. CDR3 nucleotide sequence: TGTGCCAGAAAAAGGAACAGTTTCACAGATACGCAGTATTTT.

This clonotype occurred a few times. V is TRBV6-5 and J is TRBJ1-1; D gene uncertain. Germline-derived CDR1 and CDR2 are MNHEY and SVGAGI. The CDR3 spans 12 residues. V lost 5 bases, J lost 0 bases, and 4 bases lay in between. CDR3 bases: TGTGCCAGCAGTCGCATGAACACTGAAGCTTTCTTT. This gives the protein CASSRMNTEAFF.

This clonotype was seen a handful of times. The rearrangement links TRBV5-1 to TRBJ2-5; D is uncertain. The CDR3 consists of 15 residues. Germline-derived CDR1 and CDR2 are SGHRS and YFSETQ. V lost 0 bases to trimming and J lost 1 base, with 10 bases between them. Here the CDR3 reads CASSLGPEPQETQYF. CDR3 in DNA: TGCGCCAGCAGCTTGGGTCCAGAACCCCAAGAGACCCAGTACTTC.

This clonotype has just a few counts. The CDR3 DNA reads TGTGCCAGCAGCCAAGGCGGGGGGTCAGCCGGGGAGCTGTTTTTT. Translated, it gives CASSQGGGSAGELFF. The rearrangement links TRBV4-2 to TRBJ2-2; 8 nucleotides align to TRBD2. J was trimmed by 6 bases and V by 1 base; bases with no gene match: 4. The CDR3 sequence is 15 residues long. Germline V gene lookup returns CDR1 LGHNA and CDR2 YNFKEQ.

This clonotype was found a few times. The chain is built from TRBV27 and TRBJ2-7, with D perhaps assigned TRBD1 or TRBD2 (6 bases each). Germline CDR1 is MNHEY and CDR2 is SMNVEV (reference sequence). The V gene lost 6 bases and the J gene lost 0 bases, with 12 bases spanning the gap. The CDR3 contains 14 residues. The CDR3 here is CASSLRGLSYEQYF. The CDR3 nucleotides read TGTGCCAGCAGCCTCCGGGGGCTCTCCTACGAGCAGTACTTC.

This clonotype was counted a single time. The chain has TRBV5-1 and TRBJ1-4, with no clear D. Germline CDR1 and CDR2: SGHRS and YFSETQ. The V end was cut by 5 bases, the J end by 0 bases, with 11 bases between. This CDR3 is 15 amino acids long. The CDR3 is CASRLGPTTNEKLFF. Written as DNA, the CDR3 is TGCGCCAGCAGACTCGGACCGACAACTAATGAAAAACTGTTTTTT.

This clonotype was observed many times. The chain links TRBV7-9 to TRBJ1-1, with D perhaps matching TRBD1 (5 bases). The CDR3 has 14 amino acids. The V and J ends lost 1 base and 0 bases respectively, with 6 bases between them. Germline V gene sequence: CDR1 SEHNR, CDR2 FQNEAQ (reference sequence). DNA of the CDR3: TGTGCCAGCAGCTTAGGGACATTGAACACTGAAGCTTTCTTT. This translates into CASSLGTLNTEAFF. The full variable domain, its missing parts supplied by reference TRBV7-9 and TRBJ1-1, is DTGVSQNPRHKITKRGQNVTFRCDPISEHNRLYWYRQTLGQGPEFLTYFQNEAQLEKSRLLSDRFSAERPKGSFSTLEIQRTEQGDSAMYLCASSLGTLNTEAFFGQGTRLTVV.

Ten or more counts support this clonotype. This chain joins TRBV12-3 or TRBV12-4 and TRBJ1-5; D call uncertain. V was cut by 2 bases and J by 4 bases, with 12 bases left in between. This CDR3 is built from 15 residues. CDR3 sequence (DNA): TGTGCCAGCAGTTTAAATTGGCAGCAGAATCAGCCCCAGCATTTT. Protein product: CASSLNWQQNQPQHF.

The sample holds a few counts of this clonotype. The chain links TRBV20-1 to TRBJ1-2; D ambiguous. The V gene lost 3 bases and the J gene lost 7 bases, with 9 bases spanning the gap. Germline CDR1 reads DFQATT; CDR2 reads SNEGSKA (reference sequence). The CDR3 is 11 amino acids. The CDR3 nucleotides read TGCAGTGCTAGGACTGCCGCTGGCTACACCTTC. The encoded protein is CSARTAAGYTF.